The subject of this entry is one T cell receptor beta chain. Its antigen remains unidentified. The CDR3 extends over 14 amino acids. CDR1 is SGHTA and CDR2 is FQGNSA in the germline V gene. V gave up 2 bases and J gave up 4 bases, with 10 bases separating them. This entry comes from a study of T cell responses to AZD1222 COVID-19 vaccine. Study-wide points: Across the whole spike, CD4 TCRs peaked at regions 160-218 and 743-854. Vaccination with two AZD1222 doses was followed by a rise in Spike-specific TCR breadth and depth.

Generated by immunoSEQ multiplex PCR, the TCRdb table keeps only in-frame clones and is missing some. Here the sample spans about 120,000 clones, more than 75% being singletons. The TCR originated in an adult in good health. Sequenced here: peripheral blood, sampled on day 0 of AZD1222 vaccination. The chain employs TRBV7-2 and TRBJ2-3, with D perhaps matching TRBD1 (6 bases). CDR3 amino acids: CASSLLGGPDTQYF. CDR3 in DNA: TGTGCCAGCAGCTTACTTGGGGGCCCAGATACGCAGTATTTT.